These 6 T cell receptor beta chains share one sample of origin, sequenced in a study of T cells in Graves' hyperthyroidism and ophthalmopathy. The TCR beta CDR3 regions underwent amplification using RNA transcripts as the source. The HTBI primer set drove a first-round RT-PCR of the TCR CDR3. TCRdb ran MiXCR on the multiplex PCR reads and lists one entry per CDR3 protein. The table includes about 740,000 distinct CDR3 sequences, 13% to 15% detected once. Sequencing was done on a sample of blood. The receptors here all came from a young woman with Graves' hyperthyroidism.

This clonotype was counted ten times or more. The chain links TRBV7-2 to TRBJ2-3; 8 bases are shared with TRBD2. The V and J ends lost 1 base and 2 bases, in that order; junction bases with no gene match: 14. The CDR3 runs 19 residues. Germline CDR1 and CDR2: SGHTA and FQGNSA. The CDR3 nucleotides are TGTGCCAGCAGCTTAGAGAAGATACTAGCGGTGTCAAACACAGATACGCAGTATTTT. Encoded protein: CASSLEKILAVSNTDTQYF.

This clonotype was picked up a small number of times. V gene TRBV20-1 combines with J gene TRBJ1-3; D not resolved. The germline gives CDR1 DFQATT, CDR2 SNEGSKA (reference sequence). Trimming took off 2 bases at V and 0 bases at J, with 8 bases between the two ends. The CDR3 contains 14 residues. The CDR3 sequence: CSARREASGNTIYF. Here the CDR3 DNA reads TGCAGTGCTAGACGAGAGGCCTCTGGAAACACCATATATTTT.

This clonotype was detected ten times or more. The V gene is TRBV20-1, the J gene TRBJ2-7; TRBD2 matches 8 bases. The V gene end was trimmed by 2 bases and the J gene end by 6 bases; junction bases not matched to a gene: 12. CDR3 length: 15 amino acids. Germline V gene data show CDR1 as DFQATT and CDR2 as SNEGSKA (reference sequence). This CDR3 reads CSARIPLAVASEQYF. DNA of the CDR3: TGCAGTGCTAGAATCCCACTAGCGGTAGCGTCCGAGCAGTACTTC.

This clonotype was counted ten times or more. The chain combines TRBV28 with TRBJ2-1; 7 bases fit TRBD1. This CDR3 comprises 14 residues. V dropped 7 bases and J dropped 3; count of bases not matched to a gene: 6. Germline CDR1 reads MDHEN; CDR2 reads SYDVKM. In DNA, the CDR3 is TGTGCCAGCATCGGGGACAGACGCTACAATGAGCAGTTCTTC. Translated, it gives CASIGDRRYNEQFF.

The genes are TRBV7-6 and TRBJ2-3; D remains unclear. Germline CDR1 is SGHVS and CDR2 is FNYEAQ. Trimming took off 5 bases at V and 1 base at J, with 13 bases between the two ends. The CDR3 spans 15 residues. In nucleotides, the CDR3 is TGTGCCAGCAGCCCTAGGGTTGAGCGCACAGATACGCAGTATTTT. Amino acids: CASSPRVERTDTQYF.

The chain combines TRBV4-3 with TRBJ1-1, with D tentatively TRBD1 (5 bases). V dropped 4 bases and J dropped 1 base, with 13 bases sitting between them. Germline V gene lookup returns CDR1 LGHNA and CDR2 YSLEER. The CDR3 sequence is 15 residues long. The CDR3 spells CASSPLGDGNTEAFF. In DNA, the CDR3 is TGCGCCAGCAGCCCATTGGGGGACGGGAACACTGAAGCTTTCTTT.